This T cell receptor (beta chain) was recorded in a study of T cells in localized non-small cell lung cancer (dated by TCRdb to the early 2020s). For context, the study as a whole: T cell repertoires of about 240 early-stage NSCLC patients were analyzed, with tumors being compared against uninvolved tumor-adjacent lungs. The cohort consisted of 200 to 300 treatment-naive NSCLC patients whose localized lung tumors had been resected. Of the NSCLC patients, roughly 130 were male and about a hundred were female, and the mean age was approximately 66 years. The paper as a whole reports these results and caveats: Because of the exploratory design, TCR variables were selected using unadjusted p-values without false-discovery rate correction. Because multi-region tumor sequencing was not performed, intratumor heterogeneity could not be ruled out. Uninvolved tumor-adjacent lung showed the highest T cell clonality, higher than tumor, which suggests more focused antigenic responses in the uninvolved tumor-adjacent lung. Of the top 100 tumor clones, a median of 57 were detected in paired uninvolved adjacent lung; roughly 29 were also among that lung's top 100. Longer overall survival was associated with higher blood T cell density, whereas shorter survival was associated with higher adjacent-lung clonality.

In the germline V gene, CDR1 corresponds to ENHRY and CDR2 to SYGVKD. At the junction V is shortened by 3 bases and J by 0 bases; bases outside the gene matches: 11. From its cysteine to its phenylalanine, the CDR3 spans 18 amino acids. Only the CDR3 portion is preserved as DNA: 54 bases, with reading frame beginning at the first base. TCR beta CDR3 regions were sequenced from DNA using the immunoSEQ Assay. The original methods were these. To compute T cell density, TCR beta template counts were normalized to usable DNA, which was estimated by amplifying housekeeping genes. The preseqR package was used to estimate richness by extrapolating to 400,000 templates for PBMC samples and to 120,000 templates for tissue samples. Clonality was calculated as one minus Pielou's evenness. Tissue-enriched TCRs were identified through differential abundance testing performed on productive amino-acid clonotypes, with a minimum total count of 5 and an alpha of 0.1. The Jaccard Index and the Morisita Overlap Index were used to measure repertoire overlap between compartments. GLIPH clustered TCR beta CDR3s with public tetramer-defined viral CDR3s; viral motifs required at least three viral sequences plus V-gene enrichment. TCRdb took this table from immuneACCESS and kept in-frame rearrangements with V and J called. Such tables lack part of the clones; where checked against another copy, unresolved V genes explain under half of the gap, and the rest is unexplained. Clonal size and the V and J genes are those of that table, whereas D and trimming came from the DNA. The sample has tens of thousands of clones on record, approximately 83% of them singletons. Jointly, the top ten make up about 6.4% of the sample.

At diagnosis, peripheral blood, uninvolved tumor-adjacent lung and tumor were collected and were preserved as a mix of fresh-frozen and FFPE material. For TCR repertoire profiling, blood samples were analyzed as peripheral blood mononuclear cells. This clone was seen only a few times. The antigen it binds to is not known. It has no much larger one-base neighbor in the sample; base qualities were not kept. Sequences were derived from peripheral blood, sampled before any cancer treatment. This sequence was found in a man between 35 and 75 years old with stage I lung adenocarcinoma. The chain is encoded by TRBV10-3 joined to TRBJ2-7; 10 bases in the middle match TRBD2. The DNA sequence is given as TGTGCCATCAGTGACAAACCCGGGACTAGCGAAAGCTCCTACGAGCAGTACTTC. The resulting protein is CAISDKPGTSESSYEQYF.